The T cell receptor (beta chain) described here comes from a study of T cell repertoires in cytomegalovirus infection. Across the study: Both CMV infection and a matching HLA type were indicated by public TCR beta signatures.

TCRdb re-called the reads with MiXCR, one entry per CDR3 protein. The sample records around 300,000 distinct CDR3 sequences, 20% to 30% being singletons. Comments on this clonotype: Antigen: not known.

Broader study findings: Predominance within the ex vivo response was attributable to HLA-C-restricted CMV-specific TCR beta clonotypes.

This clonotype was obtained from a human donor in good health (CMV status not recorded). Some clones in this sample may be carry-over from other donors' samples. Material: PBMCs.

The CDR3: CASSHPRGLARNTGELFF. Here the CDR3 DNA reads TGTGCCAGCAGCCACCCCCGCGGACTAGCGAGAAACACCGGGGAGCTGTTTTTT. The chain employs TRBV5-6 and TRBJ2-2, with TRBD2 matching 9 bases. J was trimmed by 2 bases and V by 4 bases; bases with no gene match: 12. The length of the CDR3 is 18 residues. The germline gives CDR1 SGHDT, CDR2 YYEEEE.